These 3 T cell receptor beta chains share one sample of origin, sequenced in a study of CD8+ T cells in alopecia areata. cDNA reverse transcribed from extracted RNA served as the sequencing template. The table came from immunoSEQ multiplex PCR; TCRdb's copy has only in-frame clones and leaves some out. The top ten clones hold 20% to 25% of a sample with about 100,000 clones, 55% to 70% of them seen once. The sample was NKG2D-low CD8+ T cells sorted from blood. The receptors come from a human donor with alopecia areata.

The rearrangement joins TRBV2 to TRBJ2-1; perhaps TRBD2 as D (5 bases). With 2 bases removed from V and 5 bases from J, the gap between germline ends came to 10 bases. The CDR3 loop spans 14 amino acids. CDR1 and CDR2 (germline): SNHLY, FYNNEI. The CDR3 nucleotides are TGTGCCAGCAGTGAATCCCGGGGAAACAATGAGCAGTTCTTC. Its protein product is CASSESRGNNEQFF.

In its sample, this clone was seen a few times. V gene TRBV6-6 combines with J gene TRBJ2-1; the match to TRBD2 covers 13 bases. CDR3 length equals 15 residues. Germline values: CDR1 MNHNY, CDR2 SVGAGI (reference sequence). Trimming cost V 10 bases and J 9 bases; bases outside gene matches: 12. The CDR3 is CAIDELAGGPREQFF. The DNA of the CDR3 is TGTGCCATCGATGAACTAGCGGGAGGGCCACGTGAGCAGTTCTTC.

Only a few counts were recorded for this clone. This rearrangement joins TRBV6-4 to TRBJ2-1; 9 positions agree with TRBD2. CDR1 is MRHNA, CDR2 SNTAGT, per germline. The CDR3 covers 15 residues. The V gene end was trimmed by 0 bases and the J gene end by 7 bases; junction bases not matched to a gene: 4. The DNA of the CDR3 is TGTGCCAGCAGTGACTCGCGGGAGGGGCCGAATGAGCAGTTCTTC. This codes for CASSDSREGPNEQFF.